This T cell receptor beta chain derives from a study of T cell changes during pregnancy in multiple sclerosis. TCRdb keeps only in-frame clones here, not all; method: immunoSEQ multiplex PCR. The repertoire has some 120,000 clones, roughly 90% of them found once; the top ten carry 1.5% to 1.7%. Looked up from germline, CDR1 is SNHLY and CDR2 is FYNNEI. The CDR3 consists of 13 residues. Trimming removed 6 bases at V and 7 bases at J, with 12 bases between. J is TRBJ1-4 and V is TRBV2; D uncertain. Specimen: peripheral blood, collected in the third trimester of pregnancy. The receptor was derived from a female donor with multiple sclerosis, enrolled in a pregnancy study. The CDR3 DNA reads TGTGCCAGCAGGGATGGCGGGTTTGAAAAACTGTTTTTT. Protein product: CASRDGGFEKLFF.